This T cell receptor beta chain was sequenced during a study of identifying expanded T cells in peripheral blood. Study-wide findings and caveats: Clone count variance between roughly 2-week samples rose with total template count. About 1.2 clones differed between technical replicates, versus around 15 and 19 over time.

V lost 1 base and J lost 6, with 10 bases in between. The germline V gene encodes CDR1 GTSNPN and CDR2 SVGIG (reference sequence). This CDR3 has 13 amino acids. With regard to this clone: Its specificity is unknown.

Data came from immunoSEQ multiplex PCR; TCRdb stores just in-frame clones and leaves some out. Of under 110,000 clones in the sample, around 85% were seen once. The clonotype originates from a person aged 18-70 years in good health. Sequenced material: blood. V and J are TRBV30 and TRBJ1-5; D remains unclear. In DNA, the CDR3 is TGTGCCTGGAGTGGGGCTCCCGGTCAGCCCCAGCATTTT. As protein: CAWSGAPGQPQHF. Together with reference TRBV30 and TRBJ1-5, the CDR3 gives the full variable domain: SQTIHQWPATLVQPVGSPLSLECTVEGTSNPNLYWYRQAAGRGLQLLFYSVGIGQISSEVPQNLSASRPQDRQFILSSKKLLLSDSGFYLCAWSGAPGQPQHFGDGTRLSIL.